Following are 10 T cell receptor beta chains from one sample sequenced in a study of blood T cell repertoires in COVID-19. Produced via immunoSEQ multiplex PCR; TCRdb's table is partial and in-frame only. The sample lists about 170,000 clones, around 81% occurring once. Material: peripheral blood. These receptors all come from an elderly woman with COVID-19, enrolled during active disease.

This rearrangement joins TRBV21-1 to TRBJ1-5. TRBV21-1 is designated a pseudogene. The CDR3 covers 15 residues. CDR3 protein: CASSREVYSNQPQHF. DNA for the CDR3: TGTGCCAGCAGCAGGGAGGTCTATAGCAATCAGCCCCAGCATTTT.

V is TRBV7-2 and J is TRBJ1-2; tentatively, D is TRBD1 (5 bases). The ends were cut back, 5 bases at V and 10 bases at J, with 14 bases in the middle. Germline V CDR1 and CDR2: SGHTA, FQGNSA. CDR3 size: 12 residues. CDR3 sequence (DNA): TGTGCCAGCAGCCCCCTTTGGGGGGACTACACCTTC. Protein sequence: CASSPLWGDYTF.

The rearrangement uses TRBV6-2 or TRBV6-3 and TRBJ2-2; 10 bases agree with TRBD1. Germline lookup yields CDR1 MNHEY and CDR2 SVGEGT. V dropped 5 bases and J dropped 1; count of bases not matched to a gene: 13. CDR3 size: 19 residues. This CDR3 reads CASSGDRGSLGWNTGELFF. As DNA, the CDR3 is TGTGCCAGCAGTGGGGACAGGGGTTCATTAGGGTGGAACACCGGGGAGCTGTTTTTT.

J is TRBJ2-1 and V is TRBV18, with a possible D match to TRBD2 (6 bases). Between the trimmed V and J ends, which lost 6 bases and 9 bases, there was a span of 18 bases. Germline V gene lookup returns CDR1 KGHSH and CDR2 LQKENI. This CDR3 comprises 14 residues. The chain's CDR3 is CASSRAGSRIEQFF. The DNA for the CDR3 is TGTGCCAGCTCGCGGGCGGGATCCCGCATTGAGCAGTTCTTC.

The chain joins TRBV5-4 to TRBJ1-2, with D possibly TRBD1 on 6 matching bases. CDR1 is SGHNT, CDR2 YYREEE, per germline (reference sequence). There are 15 residues in the CDR3. V lost 4 bases to trimming and J lost 8 bases, with 21 bases between them. This chain's CDR3 is CASSAPSGARLGYTF. The CDR3 coding sequence is TGTGCCAGCAGCGCCCCATCAGGGGCACGTTTGGGCTACACCTTC.

The chain joins TRBV3-1 (or the pseudogene TRBV3-2) to TRBJ1-1; unclear D gene. Between the trimmed V and J ends, which lost 3 bases and 4 bases, there was a span of 9 bases. CDR3 length: 13 residues. CDR1 is LGHDT, CDR2 YNNKEL, per germline (reference sequence). CDR3 in DNA: TGTGCCAGCAGCCAGAGACACCTCACTGAAGCTTTCTTT. Protein product: CASSQRHLTEAFF.

This clone was seen a few times. The J gene is TRBJ1-1, the V gene TRBV3-1 (or the pseudogene TRBV3-2); no firm D call. Per the germline V gene, CDR1 is LGHDT and CDR2 is YNNKEL (reference sequence). This CDR3 has 13 amino acids. V dropped 1 base and J dropped 1 base, with 4 bases sitting between them. CDR3 coding DNA: TGTGCCAGCAGCCAAGTGCGGAACACTGAAGCTTTCTTT. Protein: CASSQVRNTEAFF.

CDR3 in amino acids: CASHVGGGTEAFF. The CDR3 DNA is TGTGCCAGCCACGTTGGGGGCGGCACTGAAGCTTTCTTT. The chain has TRBV6-5 and TRBJ1-1, with D possibly matching TRBD1 (6 bases). Trimming removed 8 bases at V and 4 bases at J, with 14 bases between. This CDR3 comprises 13 residues. The germline V gene encodes CDR1 MNHEY and CDR2 SVGAGI.

This clone was seen a few times. The J gene is TRBJ2-3, the V gene TRBV4-2, with D perhaps TRBD2 (6 bases). The V gene's germline CDR1 is LGHNA and CDR2 YNFKEQ. V was pared by 0 bases and J by 1 base, with 8 bases between. The CDR3 covers 15 residues. The DNA for the CDR3 is TGTGCCAGCAGCCAAGAGGCTAGCGGCACAGATACGCAGTATTTT. This encodes CASSQEASGTDTQYF.

The chain links TRBV5-4 to TRBJ2-5; D is uncertain. The CDR3 extends over 14 amino acids. From germline, CDR1 is SGHNT and CDR2 YYREEE (reference sequence). Trimming pared 1 base from V and 5 bases from J, leaving 12 bases between. The chain's CDR3 is CASSLRSRTETQYF. CDR3 nucleotides: TGTGCCAGCAGCTTGCGTAGCCGCACGGAGACCCAGTACTTC.